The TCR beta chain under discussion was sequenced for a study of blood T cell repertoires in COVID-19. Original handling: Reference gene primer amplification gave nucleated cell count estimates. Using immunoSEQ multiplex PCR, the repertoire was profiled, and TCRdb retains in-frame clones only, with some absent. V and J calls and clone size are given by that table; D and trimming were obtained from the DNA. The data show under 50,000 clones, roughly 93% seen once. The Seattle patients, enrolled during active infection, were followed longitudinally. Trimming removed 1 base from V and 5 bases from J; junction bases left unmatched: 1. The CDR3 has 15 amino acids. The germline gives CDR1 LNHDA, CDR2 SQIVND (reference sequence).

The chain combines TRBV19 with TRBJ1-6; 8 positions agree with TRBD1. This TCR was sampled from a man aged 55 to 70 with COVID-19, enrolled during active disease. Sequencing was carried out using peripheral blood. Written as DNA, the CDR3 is TGTGCCAGTAGTATAGGACAGGGGAATAATTCACCCCTCCACTTT. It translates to CASSIGQGNNSPLHF.